This TCR beta chain comes out of a study of blood T cells in healthy people across ages. Per individual sample, total RNA of at least 6 micrograms was extracted. Using a J-beta primer mix together with a sample-barcoded 5' primer, a second PCR was run for roughly 6 to 12 cycles. The template-switch adaptor, which had 12 random nucleotides, put a tag on each cDNA molecule. Individual samples furnished no less than 2.5 million CDR3-containing paired-end reads apiece. TCRdb recomputed calls from the 5' RACE reads with MiXCR, one row per CDR3 protein. The sample has roughly 830,000 distinct CDR3 sequences; around 62% are singletons. As to this clonotype: The antigen is unknown.

The junction had 12 bases not matched to a gene; V was cut back by 7 bases and J by 12 bases. Germline V gene sequence: CDR1 SQVTM, CDR2 ANQGSEA. The CDR3 runs to 13 residues. Points from the study as a whole: Donor CMV infection status was unknown, possibly confounding age-related changes in expanded clonotypes.

The sequencing input was blood. The genes are TRBV29-1 and TRBJ2-1, with TRBD2 identical over 10 bases. This TCR was sampled from a young man in good health. This chain's CDR3 is CSGQREGIPGQFF. CDR3 bases: TGCAGCGGGCAGCGGGAGGGGATTCCAGGGCAGTTCTTC.